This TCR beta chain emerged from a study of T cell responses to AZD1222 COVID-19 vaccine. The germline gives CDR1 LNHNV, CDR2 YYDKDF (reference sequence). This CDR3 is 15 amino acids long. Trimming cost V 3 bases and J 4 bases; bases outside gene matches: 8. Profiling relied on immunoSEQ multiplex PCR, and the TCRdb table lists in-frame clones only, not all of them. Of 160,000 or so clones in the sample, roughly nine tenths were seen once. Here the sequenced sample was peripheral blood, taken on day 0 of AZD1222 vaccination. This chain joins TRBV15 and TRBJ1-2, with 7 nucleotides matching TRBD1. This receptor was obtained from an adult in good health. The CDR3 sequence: CATSSQDRNFYGYTF. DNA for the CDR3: TGTGCCACCAGCAGCCAGGACAGGAATTTCTATGGCTACACCTTC.